A selection of T cell receptor beta chains follows, all from one sample in a study of shared clonotypes between healthy human individuals. The data were produced by immunoSEQ multiplex PCR, yet TCRdb's version contains in-frame clones alone and is incomplete. The sample has around 2,000,000 clones, about 95% seen once. The sequencing sample was made of naive CD8+ T cells sorted from blood. The receptors derive from a young man in good health. The CDR3 runs from the conserved cysteine through the conserved F or W. D genes are given only for firm matches. Rows may omit the clone size; those that give it use once, few, many or a size class.

.	TRBV6-1	19	.	TRBJ1-6	TGTGCCAGCAGTGAAGTCCGAGCCTATGACGGGATAGTCGATTCACCCCTCCACTTT	CASSEVRAYDGIVDSPLHF
once	TRBV27	16	.	TRBJ1-6	TGTGCCAGCAGTTTCGGGTCATACTCCTATAATTCACCCCTCCACTTT	CASSFGSYSYNSPLHF
once	TRBV2	13	.	TRBJ1-1	TGTGCCAGCAGTCGGACCACCTTGGAAGAAGCTTTCTTT	CASSRTTLEEAFF
.	TRBV27	15	.	TRBJ2-7	TGTGCCAGCAGTCCTGACTACGTGAGCTCCTACGAGCAGTACTTC	CASSPDYVSSYEQYF
once	TRBV5-5	13	.	TRBJ2-7	TGTGCCAGCAGCTTGGACATTTCCTACGAGCAGTACTTC	CASSLDISYEQYF
once	TRBV7-8	17	TRBD1	TRBJ1-6	TGTGCCAGCAGCTTAGACCTCAACAGGGGGTCAAATTCACCCCTCCACTTT	CASSLDLNRGSNSPLHF
few	TRBV9	16	TRBD1	TRBJ2-6	TGTGCCAGCAGCGTAAACCCAGGGGGTGGGGCCAACGTCCTGACTTTC	CASSVNPGGGANVLTF
.	TRBV28	16	.	TRBJ2-2	TGTGCCAGCAGTCCTCGATCAGGGATGATGGGTCGGGAGCTGTTTTTT	CASSPRSGMMGRELFF
.	TRBV6-1	17	TRBD1	TRBJ1-1	TGTGCCAGCAGTGAAGCTGTCGGGACAGACATAAACACTGAAGCTTTCTTT	CASSEAVGTDINTEAFF
.	TRBV5-6	13	.	TRBJ2-7	TGTGCCAGCAGCTTCGGGGTATCGGGGGAGCAGTACTTC	CASSFGVSGEQYF
.	TRBV9	16	.	TRBJ1-1	TGTGCCAGCAGCGTAGTTAGCTGGGGGACCGACACTGAAGCTTTCTTT	CASSVVSWGTDTEAFF
.	TRBV7-9	15	.	TRBJ2-7	TGTGCCAGCAGCTCCTGGGGTGTCATACGGTACGAGCAGTACTTC	CASSSWGVIRYEQYF
.	TRBV5-1	13	TRBD1	TRBJ2-7	TGCGCCAGCAGCTTGGGACAGGGCCTGGAGCAGTACTTC	CASSLGQGLEQYF
.	TRBV25-1	16	TRBD2	TRBJ2-1	TGTGCCAGCAGTGATCCTAGCGGGATAGGCTACAATGAGCAGTTCTTC	CASSDPSGIGYNEQFF
.	TRBV4-1	16	TRBD1	TRBJ1-5	TGCGCCAGCAGCCAAGTCTCGGGACAGGGTTATCAGCCCCAGCATTTT	CASSQVSGQGYQPQHF
.	TRBV18	16	TRBD2	TRBJ2-1	TGTGCCAGCTCACCAGTCCTCGCAGGGAGGGACAATGAGCAGTTCTTC	CASSPVLAGRDNEQFF
.	TRBV4-3	14	.	TRBJ2-1	TGCGCCAGCAGCCAAGATACCAGCACCGGTGAGCAGTTCTTC	CASSQDTSTGEQFF
.	TRBV5-1	14	.	TRBJ2-1	TGCGCCAGCAGCTTGGAACAGGGTTGGAATGAGCAGTTCTTC	CASSLEQGWNEQFF
.	TRBV9	15	TRBD1	TRBJ1-1	TGTGCCAGCAGCGTGGGGGACAGCCTATCCACTGAAGCTTTCTTT	CASSVGDSLSTEAFF
.	TRBV7-4	17	TRBD1	TRBJ1-5	TGTGCCAGCACCATTACCCGACAGGGGGATGGTAATCAGCCCCAGCATTTT	CASTITRQGDGNQPQHF
.	TRBV28	11	.	TRBJ1-1	TGTGCCAGCAGTTTCGGGGATGAAGCTTTCTTT	CASSFGDEAFF
.	TRBV9	16	.	TRBJ2-7	TGTGCCAGCAGCGTAGATTGGACGGCGAGCTCCTACGAGCAGTACTTC	CASSVDWTASSYEQYF
.	TRBV7-9	15	TRBD2	TRBJ2-2	TGTGCCAGCAGCCCCCGGGGGGTTAACACCGGGGAGCTGTTTTTT	CASSPRGVNTGELFF
.	TRBV5-6	14	.	TRBJ1-1	TGTGCCAGCAGCTATGAGGCGGTGAACACTGAAGCTTTCTTT	CASSYEAVNTEAFF
.	TRBV29-1	14	TRBD1	TRBJ2-5	TGCAGCGTTGAAGATGAGGGGGCAGGGGAGACCCAGTACTTC	CSVEDEGAGETQYF
.	TRBV29-1	12	.	TRBJ2-3	TGCAGCGTCGGGGGTAGCACAGATACGCAGTATTTT	CSVGGSTDTQYF
.	TRBV5-1	12	.	TRBJ2-7	TGCGCCAGCAGCTTGCCTCCCTACGAGCAGTACTTC	CASSLPPYEQYF
.	TRBV10-2	13	.	TRBJ2-7	TGCGCCAGCAGTGGGCAGGGGCCTTGGGAGCAGTACTTC	CASSGQGPWEQYF
.	TRBV5-6	17	TRBD2	TRBJ2-7	TGTGCCAGCAGCTTGGAGATAGCGGGAGCCCCCTCCTACGAGCAGTACTTC	CASSLEIAGAPSYEQYF
.	TRBV7-8	14	.	TRBJ1-5	TGTGCCAGCAGCTTAGCGTTCGACAATCAGCCCCAGCATTTT	CASSLAFDNQPQHF
.	TRBV2	13	.	TRBJ1-2	TGTGCCAGCAGTTTCTCAGGGGAAGATGGCTACACCTTC	CASSFSGEDGYTF
.	TRBV5-6	14	.	TRBJ2-7	TGTGCCAGCAGCCCTGGAACTGGGTCCTACGAGCAGTACTTC	CASSPGTGSYEQYF
.	TRBV4-1	15	.	TRBJ2-7	TGCGCCAGCAGCCAAAAAGAGGACTTCTCCTACGAGCAGTACTTC	CASSQKEDFSYEQYF
.	TRBV28	14	.	TRBJ2-7	TGTGCCAGCAGTTTACGCGGGTCCCCCTACGAGCAGTACTTC	CASSLRGSPYEQYF
.	TRBV25-1	13	.	TRBJ2-6	TGTGCCAGCAGTACTGGTGGGGCCAACGTCCTGACTTTC	CASSTGGANVLTF
once	TRBV5-4	12	.	TRBJ2-7	TGTGCCAGCAGCGGGGGGGCCGCCGAGCAGTACTTC	CASSGGAAEQYF
once	TRBV2	17	TRBD1	TRBJ1-2	TGTGCCAGCAGTGAAGCGCTTGGGACAGGGGAGGGTTATGGCTACACCTTC	CASSEALGTGEGYGYTF
.	TRBV9	14	.	TRBJ2-3	TGTGCCAGCAGCGACCCGTCAAGGGGGGATACGCAGTATTTT	CASSDPSRGDTQYF
few	TRBV19	12	.	TRBJ1-2	TGTGCCAGTAGACGGGACAACTATGGCTACACCTTC	CASRRDNYGYTF
once	TRBV28	17	TRBD1	TRBJ1-5	TGTGCCAGCAGTAATACCGGGACAGGGGGTTTCAATCAGCCCCAGCATTTT	CASSNTGTGGFNQPQHF
.	TRBV6-1	16	.	TRBJ1-6	TGTGCCAGCAGTGAAGAGGAGAGCTCCTATAATTCACCCCTCCACTTT	CASSEEESSYNSPLHF
.	TRBV27	14	.	TRBJ2-2	TGTGCCAGCAGTGGTGGTGTGAACACCGGGGAGCTGTTTTTT	CASSGGVNTGELFF
.	TRBV7-9	14	TRBD2	TRBJ2-3	TGTGCCAGCAGCGTTCCTAGCGGACTAGATACGCAGTATTTT	CASSVPSGLDTQYF
.	TRBV11-2	15	TRBD2	TRBJ2-5	TGTGCCAGCAGGTCACTAGCGGGGGGGAAGCCGACCCAGTACTTC	CASRSLAGGKPTQYF
.	TRBV5-4	16	TRBD2	TRBJ2-5	TGTGCCAGCAGCTTCGGGGCTAGCGGGATTAGGGAGACCCAGTACTTC	CASSFGASGIRETQYF
.	TRBV9	15	.	TRBJ2-3	TGTGCCAGCAGCGTAGGAGGGACTGGGGGTGATACGCAGTATTTT	CASSVGGTGGDTQYF
.	TRBV5-1	15	TRBD2	TRBJ2-1	TGCGCCAGCAGCCCCTCTGGGGGGGCCTACAATGAGCAGTTCTTC	CASSPSGGAYNEQFF
once	TRBV5-6	17	.	TRBJ2-1	TGTGCCAGCAGCTTGGTTAGGGGACCGCGTGAATACAATGAGCAGTTCTTC	CASSLVRGPREYNEQFF
.	TRBV13	12	.	TRBJ2-5	TGTGCCAGCAGCTTAGGCCTCGAGACCCAGTACTTC	CASSLGLETQYF
.	TRBV7-9	18	.	TRBJ2-7	TGTGCCAGCAGCTCCCCGTTCGGGGAGGGGGCGGCGGCCTACGAGCAGTACTTC	CASSSPFGEGAAAYEQYF
.	TRBV6-6	15	TRBD2	TRBJ2-7	TGTGCCAGCAGTTACGATGGGACTAGCGGGTACGAGCAGTACTTC	CASSYDGTSGYEQYF
.	TRBV7-2	15	TRBD1	TRBJ2-1	TGTGCCAGCAGCCCTGGGACAGGTAACCACAATGAGCAGTTCTTC	CASSPGTGNHNEQFF
.	TRBV5-6	14	.	TRBJ2-7	TGTGCCAGCAGCTTGGGGGGAGCCGTGTACGAGCAGTACTTC	CASSLGGAVYEQYF
.	TRBV7-9	13	.	TRBJ1-4	TGTGCCAGCAACAGGGCAAGGGATGAAAAACTGTTTTTT	CASNRARDEKLFF